The following is a TCR beta chain sequence with its context. Together with a sample-barcoded 5' primer, a J-beta primer mix was included in a second PCR lasting about 7 to 11 cycles. TCRdb analysed the 5' RACE reads with MiXCR anew, one entry per CDR3 protein. Altogether 1.8 million or so distinct CDR3 sequences are present, roughly two fifths being singletons, with the ten largest covering 20% to 25%. No fewer than 5.5 micrograms of total RNA were isolated from every sample. This sample stems from a study of blood T cells in healthy people across ages. V lost 4 bases, J lost 5 bases, and 4 bases stayed unmatched. Germline CDR1 reads MNHEY; CDR2 reads SVGEGT. This CDR3 region has 13 residues.

This clonotype was sampled from a human donor in good health. Sequencing used blood. The rearrangement joins TRBV6-2 or TRBV6-3 to TRBJ1-1, with TRBD1 matching over 7 bases. This CDR3 is CASSSRGETEAFF. DNA for the CDR3: TGTGCCAGCAGTTCCAGGGGGGAAACTGAAGCTTTCTTT.